Below, one T cell receptor (beta chain) is given with its context. Its antigen remains unknown. Other DNA sequences of this sample code for an identical CDR3. Researchers ran the PCR with 60 Vbeta and 13 Jbeta primers. As originally analysed: Approximately 11 million of the roughly 80 million unique TCR beta chains counted in a later analysis were shared. Generated by immunoSEQ multiplex PCR, the TCRdb table keeps only in-frame clones and is missing some. The DNA was the basis for D and trimming; V, J and clone size are from that table. The profile covers around 200,000 clones, with roughly 81% appearing a single time and 2.5% to 3.5% taken by the ten largest. These data originate in a study of cytomegalovirus exposure and HLA in healthy donors. Findings and caveats of the study: In vitro work confirmed that three CMV-associated chains recognize CMV antigens. In a later analysis, HLA-C alleles had the fewest associated TCRs, DRB1 alleles the most.

Looked up from germline, CDR1 is MNHNS and CDR2 is SASEGT. The CDR3 totals 14 residues. V gave up 8 bases and J gave up 7 bases; unmatched junction bases: 8. The sequencing sample was made of PBMCs. The chain is built from TRBV6-1 and TRBJ2-1, with TRBD2 matching 10 bases. This sequence originates from a woman in her twenties or thirties in good health and CMV-seropositive. CDR3 sequence: CASDRLAGLNEQFF. In DNA form, the CDR3 reads TGTGCCAGCGACAGACTAGCGGGTCTAAATGAGCAGTTCTTC.